The clone carrying this TCR beta chain appeared once. The data were obtained in a study of Graves' ophthalmopathy and Graves' hyperthyroidism. As the template, RNA transcripts were used to amplify TCR beta CDR3 regions. RT-PCR in the first round used HTBI primers; a second-round multiplex PCR followed. Each CDR3 protein is one row after TCRdb ran MiXCR on the multiplex PCR reads. The table records about 590,000 distinct CDR3 sequences, about two fifths of them present only once. The CDR3 extends over 17 amino acids. V dropped 3 bases and J dropped 3 bases, with 18 bases sitting between them. The germline CDR1 and CDR2 sequences are ENHRY and SYGVKD.

The clonotype originates from an adult man with Graves' hyperthyroidism. The V and J genes are TRBV10-3 and TRBJ1-5, with TRBD1 as a possible D gene (6 bases). The sequenced sample consisted of peripheral blood or thyroid tissue (not recorded which). The DNA for the CDR3 is TGTGCCATCAGTGAACCGGCAGGGGTCATGATCAATCAGCCCCAGCATTTT. Translation: CAISEPAGVMINQPQHF.